These T cell receptor beta chains were read from a single sample in a study of radiotherapy plus CTLA-4 blockade in lung cancer. The protocol was immunoSEQ multiplex PCR, while the TCRdb copy is restricted to in-frame clones and leaves out a portion. The sample lists tens of thousands of clones, approximately 78% occurring once. The sequencing here drew on peripheral blood, taken from a patient treated with radiotherapy plus ipilimumab. The receptors were sampled from a human donor with non-small cell lung cancer that progressed on radiotherapy plus ipilimumab. Both conserved end residues are part of each CDR3. The D gene is left open where the match is weak. Clone size appears in some rows only: once, few, many, or a class for an expanded clone.

V gene	J gene	CDR3 length	clone size	D gene	CDR3 DNA	CDR3 protein
TRBV9	TRBJ2-3	16	NA	TRBD2	TGTGCCAGCAGCGTACTAGCGGGGGACTACACAGATACGCAGTATTTT	CASSVLAGDYTDTQYF
TRBV7-9	TRBJ2-1	16	NA	NA	TGTGCCAGCAGCTTCTACGGGGACATAAAAGGGAATGAGCAGTTCTTC	CASSFYGDIKGNEQFF
TRBV7-2	TRBJ2-5	19	once	TRBD2	TGTGCCAGCAGCCGGGGGGGGACTAGCGGGGGCCGAATCGCGGAGACCCAGTACTTC	CASSRGGTSGGRIAETQYF
TRBV30	TRBJ2-5	14	once	TRBD2	TGTGCCTGGGTAGCGGGGGCCCGTATGGGGACCCAGTACTTC	CAWVAGARMGTQYF
TRBV27	TRBJ1-2	13	NA	TRBD1	TGTGCCAGCGGTTTCGGTACAGGGGATGGCTACACCTTC	CASGFGTGDGYTF
TRBV10-2	TRBJ2-1	17	NA	NA	TGCGCCAGCAGTGACCCGTACAGGGTTGGAGTCTACAATGAGCAGTTCTTC	CASSDPYRVGVYNEQFF
TRBV7-9	TRBJ2-5	17	NA	NA	TGTGCCAGCAGCTCGGACTCGACATCGCGAATACAAGAGACCCAGTACTTC	CASSSDSTSRIQETQYF
TRBV7-9	TRBJ2-5	14	NA	NA	TGTGCCAGCAGCTCTTCTGTCGGGGTGGAGACCCAGTACTTC	CASSSSVGVETQYF
TRBV7-2	TRBJ1-5	13	NA	NA	TGTGCCAGCAGCTCCAGGGTGAGTCAGCCCCAGCATTTT	CASSSRVSQPQHF
TRBV29-1	TRBJ2-5	11	few	NA	TGCAGTGGCCTAGAGCAAGAGACCCAGTACTTC	CSGLEQETQYF
TRBV18	TRBJ1-1	12	NA	NA	TGTGCCAGTAGCGACTTGAACACTGAAGCTTTCTTT	CASSDLNTEAFF
TRBV5-1	TRBJ2-1	15	NA	TRBD2	TGCGCCAGCATTGCGGGGGGGACTAGCCCAAATGAGCAGTTCTTC	CASIAGGTSPNEQFF
TRBV5-1	TRBJ2-3	14	NA	TRBD2	TGCGCCAGCAGGATAGCGGGGGTCAGAGATACGCAGTATTTT	CASRIAGVRDTQYF
TRBV5-4	TRBJ1-6	15	NA	NA	TGTGCCAGCAGCCAGGGAGGGTCCTATAATTCACCCCTCCACTTT	CASSQGGSYNSPLHF
TRBV27	TRBJ1-6	14	NA	NA	TGTGCCAGCAGGCCGGGACTAGGAAATTCACCCCTCCACTTT	CASRPGLGNSPLHF
TRBV7-8	TRBJ2-2	18	NA	TRBD2	TGTGCCAGCAGCTTAGTTAGCAGCGGGGGGCCTGACACCGGGGAGCTGTTTTTT	CASSLVSSGGPDTGELFF
TRBV7-8	TRBJ2-6	18	NA	TRBD1	TGTGCCAGCAGCTTAACAGGGGGCTCTTTCTCTGGGGCCAACGTCCTGACTTTC	CASSLTGGSFSGANVLTF
TRBV18	TRBJ1-4	16	NA	NA	TGTGCCAGCTCACCCCCTCGGGGGTCAACTAATGAAAAACTGTTTTTT	CASSPPRGSTNEKLFF
TRBV15	TRBJ2-1	15	NA	TRBD1	TGTGCCACCAGCAGGGCCGGGACAGAATACAATGAGCAGTTCTTC	CATSRAGTEYNEQFF
TRBV15	TRBJ1-3	17	NA	TRBD1	TGTGCCACCAGCCCCTACGGACAGGGGGCAAATGGAAACACCATATATTTT	CATSPYGQGANGNTIYF
TRBV18	TRBJ2-7	13	NA	NA	TGTGCCAGCTCACTCACCCGGGGCTACGAGCAGTACTTC	CASSLTRGYEQYF
TRBV29-1	TRBJ1-2	13	NA	NA	TGCAGCGTGTGGGGAGACGGCAACTATGGCTACACCTTC	CSVWGDGNYGYTF
TRBV15	TRBJ1-2	17	NA	TRBD1	TGTGCCACCAGCAGAGGTGGCGATTTGACAGGGGACTATGGCTACACCTTC	CATSRGGDLTGDYGYTF
TRBV6-1	TRBJ2-3	17	NA	TRBD2	TGTGCCAGCAGTGAATGGCCTAGCGGGGGGCACACAGATACGCAGTATTTT	CASSEWPSGGHTDTQYF
TRBV19	TRBJ2-1	16	few	NA	TGTGCCAGTAGTATTTCCGGCGGGGCAGTCAACAATGAGCAGTTCTTC	CASSISGGAVNNEQFF
TRBV10-3	TRBJ2-5	14	NA	NA	TGTGCCATCGCGCCAGGCCGTCCCGAAGAGACCCAGTACTTC	CAIAPGRPEETQYF
TRBV6-9	TRBJ2-7	14	few	TRBD2	TGTGCCAGCAGCGCCCCGGGACTAGACCACGAGCAGTACTTC	CASSAPGLDHEQYF
TRBV6-5	TRBJ2-7	16	few	TRBD1	TGTGCCAGCAGTTACTCGGGACAGGGCGTATCCTACGAGCAGTACTTC	CASSYSGQGVSYEQYF
TRBV6-1	TRBJ2-7	15	NA	TRBD2	TGTGCCAGCAGCCCACGCCCTGTCGGGGGGGAGGAGCAGTACTTC	CASSPRPVGGEEQYF
TRBV7-2	TRBJ2-7	16	NA	TRBD2	TGTGCCAGCAGCTTAGATAGCGGGGTTAGCTCCTACGAGCAGTACTTC	CASSLDSGVSSYEQYF
TRBV28	TRBJ1-2	12	once	NA	TGTGCCAGCAGGGGGCTCTCCTATGGCTACACCTTC	CASRGLSYGYTF
TRBV9	TRBJ2-2	15	NA	NA	TGTGCCAGCAAGACAGGCGTCCAGAACACCGGGGAGCTGTTTTTT	CASKTGVQNTGELFF
TRBV10-2	TRBJ2-2	17	NA	TRBD2	TGCGCCAGCAGTGCCCCGGGAGGGGACGTAATTGGCGGGGAGCTGTTTTTT	CASSAPGGDVIGGELFF
TRBV2	TRBJ1-4	14	NA	TRBD1	TGTGCCAGCTCCCTACAGGGGGCGAACGAAAAACTGTTTTTT	CASSLQGANEKLFF
TRBV9	TRBJ1-4	14	NA	NA	TGTGCCAGCAGCGTTCAGGGGACTAATGAAAAACTGTTTTTT	CASSVQGTNEKLFF